This T cell receptor (beta chain) is from a study of tumor T cells in aggressive B-cell lymphoma. Repertoires were generated with immunoSEQ multiplex PCR, while TCRdb's copy carries only in-frame clones and drops some. The sample records 500 to 800 clones, 94% being singletons. The clonotype originates from an adult with diffuse large B cell lymphoma. Input material: tumor tissue.

CDR3 loop: CASSLGGASYNEQFF. CDR3 nucleotides: TGTGCCAGCAGCTTAGGCGGGGCCTCCTACAATGAGCAGTTCTTC. The chain joins TRBV7-3 to TRBJ2-1; tentatively, D is TRBD2 (6 bases). Per the germline V gene, CDR1 is SGHTA and CDR2 is FQGTGA. V gave up 2 bases and J gave up 0 bases, with 8 bases separating them. There are 15 residues in the CDR3.